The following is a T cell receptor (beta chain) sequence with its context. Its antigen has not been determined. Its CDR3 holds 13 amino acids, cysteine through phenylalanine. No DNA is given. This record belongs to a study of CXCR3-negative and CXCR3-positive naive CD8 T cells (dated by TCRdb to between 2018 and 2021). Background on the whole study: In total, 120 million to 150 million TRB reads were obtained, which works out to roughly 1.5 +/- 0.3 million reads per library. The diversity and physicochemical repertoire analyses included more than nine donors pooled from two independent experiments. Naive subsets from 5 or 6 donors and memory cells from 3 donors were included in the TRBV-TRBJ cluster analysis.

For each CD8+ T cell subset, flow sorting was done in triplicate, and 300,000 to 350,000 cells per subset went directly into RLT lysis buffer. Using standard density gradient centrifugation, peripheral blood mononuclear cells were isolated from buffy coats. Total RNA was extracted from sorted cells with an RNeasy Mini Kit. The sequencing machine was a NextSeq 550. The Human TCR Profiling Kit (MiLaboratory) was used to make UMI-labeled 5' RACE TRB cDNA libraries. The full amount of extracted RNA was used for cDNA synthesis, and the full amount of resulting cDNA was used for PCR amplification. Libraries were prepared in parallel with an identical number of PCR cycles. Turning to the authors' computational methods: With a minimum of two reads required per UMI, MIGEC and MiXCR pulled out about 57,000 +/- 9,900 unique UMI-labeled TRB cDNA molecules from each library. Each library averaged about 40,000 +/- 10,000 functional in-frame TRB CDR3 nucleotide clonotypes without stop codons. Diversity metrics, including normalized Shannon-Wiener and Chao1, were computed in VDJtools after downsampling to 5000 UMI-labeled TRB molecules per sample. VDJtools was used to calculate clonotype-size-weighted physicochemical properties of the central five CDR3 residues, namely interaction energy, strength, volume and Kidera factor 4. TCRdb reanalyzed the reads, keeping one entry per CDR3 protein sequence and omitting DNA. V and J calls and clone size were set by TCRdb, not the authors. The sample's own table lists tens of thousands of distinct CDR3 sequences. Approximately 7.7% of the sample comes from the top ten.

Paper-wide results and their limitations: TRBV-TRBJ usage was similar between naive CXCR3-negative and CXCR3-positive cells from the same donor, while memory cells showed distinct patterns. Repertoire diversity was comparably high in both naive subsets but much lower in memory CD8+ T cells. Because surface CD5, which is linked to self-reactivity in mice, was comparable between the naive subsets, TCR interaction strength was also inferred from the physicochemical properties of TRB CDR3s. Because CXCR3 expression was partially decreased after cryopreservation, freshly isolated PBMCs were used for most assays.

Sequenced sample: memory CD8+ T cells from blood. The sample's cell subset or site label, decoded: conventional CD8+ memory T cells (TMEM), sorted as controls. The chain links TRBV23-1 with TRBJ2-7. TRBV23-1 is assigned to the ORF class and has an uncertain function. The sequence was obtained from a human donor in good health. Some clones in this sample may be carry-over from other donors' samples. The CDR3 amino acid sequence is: CASSHHRPYEQYF.